This T cell receptor beta chain was recovered during a study of cytomegalovirus exposure and HLA in healthy donors. Study findings and constraints: In a later analysis, TCR beta V- and J-gene trimming showed a link to a missense DCLRE1C variant.

Per the germline V gene, CDR1 is DFQATT and CDR2 is SNEGSKA (reference sequence). The CDR3 spans 11 residues. The ends were cut back, 3 bases at V and 6 bases at J, with 9 bases in the middle. With regard to this clone: The target antigen is unknown.

PCR involved 60 Vbeta and 13 Jbeta primers. Profiled with immunoSEQ multiplex PCR; TCRdb holds only in-frame clones, not every one. The sample records over 50,000 clones, around 90% being singletons. This TCR came from a man under 40 in good health and CMV-seropositive. Sequenced: PBMCs. V and J are TRBV20-1 and TRBJ2-7; D may be TRBD1 (6 bases). Here the CDR3 reads CSASFRGEQYF. The DNA for the CDR3 is TGCAGTGCTAGTTTCAGGGGCGAGCAGTACTTC.